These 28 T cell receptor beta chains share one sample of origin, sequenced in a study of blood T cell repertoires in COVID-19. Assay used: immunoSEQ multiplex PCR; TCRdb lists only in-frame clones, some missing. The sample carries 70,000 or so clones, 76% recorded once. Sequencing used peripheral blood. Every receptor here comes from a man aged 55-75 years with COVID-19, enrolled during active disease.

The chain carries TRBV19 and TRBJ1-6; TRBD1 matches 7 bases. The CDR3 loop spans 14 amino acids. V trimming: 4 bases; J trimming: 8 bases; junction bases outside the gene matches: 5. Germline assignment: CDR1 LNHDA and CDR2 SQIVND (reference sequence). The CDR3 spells CASSTQGGYSPLHF. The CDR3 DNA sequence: TGTGCCAGTAGTACCCAAGGGGGCTATTCACCCCTCCACTTT.

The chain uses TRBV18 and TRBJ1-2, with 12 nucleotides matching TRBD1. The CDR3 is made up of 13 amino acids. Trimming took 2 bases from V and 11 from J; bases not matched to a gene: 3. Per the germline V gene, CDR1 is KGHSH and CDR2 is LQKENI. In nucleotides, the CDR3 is TGTGCCAGCTCACCAGGGACAGGGGGCGAGTACACCTTC. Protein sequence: CASSPGTGGEYTF.

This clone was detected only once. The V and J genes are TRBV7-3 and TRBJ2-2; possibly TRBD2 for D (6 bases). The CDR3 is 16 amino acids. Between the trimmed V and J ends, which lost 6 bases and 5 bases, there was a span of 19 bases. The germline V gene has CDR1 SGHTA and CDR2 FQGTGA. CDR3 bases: TGTGCCAGCAGTCAATTCAATAGCGGTTCAACCGGGGAGCTGTTTTTT. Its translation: CASSQFNSGSTGELFF.

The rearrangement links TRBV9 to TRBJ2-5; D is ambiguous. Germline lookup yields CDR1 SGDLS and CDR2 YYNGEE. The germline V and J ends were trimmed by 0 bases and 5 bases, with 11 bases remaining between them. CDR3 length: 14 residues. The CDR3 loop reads CASSVDQNVETQYF. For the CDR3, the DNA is TGTGCCAGCAGCGTAGACCAGAACGTGGAGACCCAGTACTTC.

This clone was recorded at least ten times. In nucleotides, the CDR3 is TGTGCCAGCAGTTTAAGAGGGTACACTGAAGCTTTCTTT. It yields the protein CASSLRGYTEAFF. The rearrangement uses TRBV27 and TRBJ1-1; unclear D gene. CDR1 MNHEY and CDR2 SMNVEV come from the germline V gene (reference sequence). This CDR3 region has 13 residues. Trimming took off 2 bases at V and 3 bases at J, with 7 bases between the two ends.

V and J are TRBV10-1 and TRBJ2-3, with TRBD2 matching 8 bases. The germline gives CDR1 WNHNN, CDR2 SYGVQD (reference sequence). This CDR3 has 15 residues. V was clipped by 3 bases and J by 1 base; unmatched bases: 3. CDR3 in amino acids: CASSEGSGGTDTQYF. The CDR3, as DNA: TGCGCCAGCAGTGAAGGTAGCGGGGGCACAGATACGCAGTATTTT.

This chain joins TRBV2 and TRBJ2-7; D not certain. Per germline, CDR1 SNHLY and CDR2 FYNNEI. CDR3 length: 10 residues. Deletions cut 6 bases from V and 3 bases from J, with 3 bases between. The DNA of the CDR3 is TGTGCCAGCAGCAGCTACGAGCAGTACTTC. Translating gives CASSSYEQYF. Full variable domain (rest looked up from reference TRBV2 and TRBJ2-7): EPEVTQTPSHQVTQMGQEVILRCVPISNHLYFYWYRQILGQKVEFLVSFYNNEISEKSEIFDDQFSVERPDGSNFTLKIRSTKLEDSAMYFCASSSYEQYFGPGTRLTVT.

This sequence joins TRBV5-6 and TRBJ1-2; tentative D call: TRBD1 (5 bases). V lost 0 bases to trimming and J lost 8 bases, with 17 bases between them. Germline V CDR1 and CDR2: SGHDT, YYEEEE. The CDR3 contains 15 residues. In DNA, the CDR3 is TGTGCCAGCAGCTTGGGACAGCTCGGGCCAAACGGCTACACCTTC. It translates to CASSLGQLGPNGYTF.

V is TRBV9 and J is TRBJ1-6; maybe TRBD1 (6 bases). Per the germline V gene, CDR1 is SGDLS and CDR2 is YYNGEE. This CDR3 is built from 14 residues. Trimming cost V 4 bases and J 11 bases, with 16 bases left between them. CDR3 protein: CASSPGAKATPLHF. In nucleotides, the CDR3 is TGTGCCAGCAGCCCAGGGGCCAAGGCAACACCCCTCCACTTT.

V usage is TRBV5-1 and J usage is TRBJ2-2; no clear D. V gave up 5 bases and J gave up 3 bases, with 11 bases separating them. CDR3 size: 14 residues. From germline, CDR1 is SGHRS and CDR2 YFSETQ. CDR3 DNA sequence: TGCGCCAGCAGGCTAAACCCGGACACCGGGGAGCTGTTTTTT. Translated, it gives CASRLNPDTGELFF.

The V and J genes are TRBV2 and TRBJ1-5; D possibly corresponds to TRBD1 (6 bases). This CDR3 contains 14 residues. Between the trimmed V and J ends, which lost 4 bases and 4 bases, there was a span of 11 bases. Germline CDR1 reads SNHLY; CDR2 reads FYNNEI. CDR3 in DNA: TGTGCCAGCAGTGTATCAGGGGTAAATCAGCCCCAGCATTTT. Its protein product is CASSVSGVNQPQHF.

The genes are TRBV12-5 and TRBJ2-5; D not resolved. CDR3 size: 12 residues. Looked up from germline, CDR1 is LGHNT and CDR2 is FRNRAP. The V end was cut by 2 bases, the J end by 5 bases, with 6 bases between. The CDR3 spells CASGLTQETQYF. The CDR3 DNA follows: TGTGCTAGTGGTTTGACCCAGGAGACCCAGTACTTC. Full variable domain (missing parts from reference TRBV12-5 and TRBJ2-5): DARVTQTPRHKVTEMGQEVTMRCQPILGHNTVFWYRQTMMQGLELLAYFRNRAPLDDSGMPKDRFSAEMPDATLATLKIQPSEPRDSAVYFCASGLTQETQYFGPGTRLLVL.

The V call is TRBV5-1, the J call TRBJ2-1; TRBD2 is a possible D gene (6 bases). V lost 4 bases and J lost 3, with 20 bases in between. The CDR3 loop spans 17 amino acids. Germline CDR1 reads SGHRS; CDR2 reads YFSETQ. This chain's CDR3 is CASSPRPVSGDYNEQFF. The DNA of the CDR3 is TGCGCCAGCAGCCCCCGCCCGGTATCGGGGGACTACAATGAGCAGTTCTTC.

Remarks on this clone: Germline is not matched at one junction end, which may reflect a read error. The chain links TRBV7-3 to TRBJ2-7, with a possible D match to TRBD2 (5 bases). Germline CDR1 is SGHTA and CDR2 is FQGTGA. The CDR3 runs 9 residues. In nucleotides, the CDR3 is TGTGCCAGCAGCTTCAGGAGGAACTTC. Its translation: CASSFRRNF.

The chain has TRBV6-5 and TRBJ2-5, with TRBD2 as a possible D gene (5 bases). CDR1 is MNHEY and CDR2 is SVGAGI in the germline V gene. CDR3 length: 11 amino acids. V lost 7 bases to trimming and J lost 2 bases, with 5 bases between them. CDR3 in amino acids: CASTGQETQYF. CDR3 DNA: TGTGCCAGCACGGGACAAGAGACCCAGTACTTC.

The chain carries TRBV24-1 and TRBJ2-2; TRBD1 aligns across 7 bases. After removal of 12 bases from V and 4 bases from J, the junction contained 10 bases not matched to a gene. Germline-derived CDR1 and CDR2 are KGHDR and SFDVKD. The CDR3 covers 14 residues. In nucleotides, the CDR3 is TGTGCCTCACGTGAGGGGGCGCCCACCGGGGAGCTGTTTTTT. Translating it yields CASREGAPTGELFF.

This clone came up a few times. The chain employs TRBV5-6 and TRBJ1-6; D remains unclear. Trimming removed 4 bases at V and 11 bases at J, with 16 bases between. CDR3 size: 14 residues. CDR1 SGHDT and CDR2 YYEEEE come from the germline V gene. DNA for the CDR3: TGTGCCAGCAGCCTGGGCGGGGTTTACCCACCCCTCCACTTT. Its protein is CASSLGGVYPPLHF.

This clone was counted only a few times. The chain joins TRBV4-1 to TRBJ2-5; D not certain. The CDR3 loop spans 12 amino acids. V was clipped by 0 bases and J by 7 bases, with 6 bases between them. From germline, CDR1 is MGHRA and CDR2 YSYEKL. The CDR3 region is CASSQDRGTQYF. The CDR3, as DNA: TGCGCCAGCAGCCAAGATCGAGGGACCCAGTACTTC.

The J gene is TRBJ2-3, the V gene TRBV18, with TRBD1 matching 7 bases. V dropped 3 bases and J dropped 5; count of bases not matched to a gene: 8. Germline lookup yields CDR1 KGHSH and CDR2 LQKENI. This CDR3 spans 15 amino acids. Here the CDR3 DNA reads TGTGCCAGCTCACCGCAACAGGGGAATGAAGATACGCAGTATTTT. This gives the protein CASSPQQGNEDTQYF.

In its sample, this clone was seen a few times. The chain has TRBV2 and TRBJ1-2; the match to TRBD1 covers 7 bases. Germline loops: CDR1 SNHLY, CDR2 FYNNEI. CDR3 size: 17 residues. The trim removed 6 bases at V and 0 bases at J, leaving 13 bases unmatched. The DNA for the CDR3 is TGTGCCAGCAGCAGCAGACAGGGTCTAGGAACTAACTATGGCTACACCTTC. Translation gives CASSSRQGLGTNYGYTF.

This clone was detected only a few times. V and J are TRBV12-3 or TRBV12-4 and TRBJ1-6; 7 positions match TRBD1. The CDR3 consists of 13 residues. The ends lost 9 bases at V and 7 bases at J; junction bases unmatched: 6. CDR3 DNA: TGTGCCAGTCTCCGGGACAGAAATTCACCCCTCCACTTT. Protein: CASLRDRNSPLHF.

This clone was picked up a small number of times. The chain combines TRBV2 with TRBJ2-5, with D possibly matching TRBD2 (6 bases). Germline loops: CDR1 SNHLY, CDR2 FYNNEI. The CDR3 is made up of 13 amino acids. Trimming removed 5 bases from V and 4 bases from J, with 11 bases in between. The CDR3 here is CASSRLEVETQYF. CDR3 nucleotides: TGTGCCAGCAGTAGACTAGAGGTAGAGACCCAGTACTTC.

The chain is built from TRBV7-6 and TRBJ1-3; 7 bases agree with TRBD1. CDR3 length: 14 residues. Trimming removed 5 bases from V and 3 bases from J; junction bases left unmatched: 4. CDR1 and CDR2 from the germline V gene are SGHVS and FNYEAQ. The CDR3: CASSPQGDGNTIYF. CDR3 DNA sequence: TGTGCCAGCAGCCCCCAGGGGGATGGAAACACCATATATTTT. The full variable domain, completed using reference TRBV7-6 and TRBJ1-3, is GAGVSQSPRYKVTKRGQDVALRCDPISGHVSLYWYRQALGQGPEFLTYFNYEAQQDKSGLPNDRFSAERPEGSISTLTIQRTEQRDSAMYRCASSPQGDGNTIYFGEGSWLTVV.

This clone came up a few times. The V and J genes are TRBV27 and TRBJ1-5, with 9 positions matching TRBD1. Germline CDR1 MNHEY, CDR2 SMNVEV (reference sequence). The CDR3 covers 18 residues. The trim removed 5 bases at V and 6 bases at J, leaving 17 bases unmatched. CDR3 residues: CASSPYRGQEGAGQPQHF. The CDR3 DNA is TGTGCCAGCAGTCCCTACAGGGGGCAGGAGGGAGCGGGTCAGCCCCAGCATTTT.

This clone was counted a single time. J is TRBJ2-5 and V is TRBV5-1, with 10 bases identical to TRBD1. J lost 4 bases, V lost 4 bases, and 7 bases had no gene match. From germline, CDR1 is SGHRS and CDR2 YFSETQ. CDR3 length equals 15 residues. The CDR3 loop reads CASSGGTGEGETQYF. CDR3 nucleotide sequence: TGCGCCAGCAGCGGGGGGACAGGGGAGGGAGAGACCCAGTACTTC. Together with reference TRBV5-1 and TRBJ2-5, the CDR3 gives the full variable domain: KAGVTQTPRYLIKTRGQQVTLSCSPISGHRSVSWYQQTPGQGLQFLFEYFSETQRNKGNFPGRFSGRQFSNSRSEMNVSTLELGDSALYLCASSGGTGEGETQYFGPGTRLLVL.

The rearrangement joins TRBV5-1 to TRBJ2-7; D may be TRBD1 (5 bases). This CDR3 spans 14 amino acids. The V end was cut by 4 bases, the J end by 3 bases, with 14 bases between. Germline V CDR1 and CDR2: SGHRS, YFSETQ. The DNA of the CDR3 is TGCGCCAGCAGCCTAACGGGCAGGGACTACGAGCAGTACTTC. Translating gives CASSLTGRDYEQYF.

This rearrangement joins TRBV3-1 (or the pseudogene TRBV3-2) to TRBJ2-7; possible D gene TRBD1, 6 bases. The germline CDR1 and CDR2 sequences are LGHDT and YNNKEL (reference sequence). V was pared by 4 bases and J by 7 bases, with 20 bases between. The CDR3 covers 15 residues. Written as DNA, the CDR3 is TGTGCCAGCAGCCTCACCCGGGACCCCAGGGGTGAGCAGTACTTC. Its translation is CASSLTRDPRGEQYF.

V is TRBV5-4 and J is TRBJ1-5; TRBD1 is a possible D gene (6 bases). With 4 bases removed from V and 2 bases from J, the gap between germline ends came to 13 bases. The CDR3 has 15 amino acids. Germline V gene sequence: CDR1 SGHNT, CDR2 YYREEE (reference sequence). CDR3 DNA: TGTGCCAGCAGCCAGGGGCCTCCGGGCAATCAGCCCCAGCATTTT. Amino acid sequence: CASSQGPPGNQPQHF.